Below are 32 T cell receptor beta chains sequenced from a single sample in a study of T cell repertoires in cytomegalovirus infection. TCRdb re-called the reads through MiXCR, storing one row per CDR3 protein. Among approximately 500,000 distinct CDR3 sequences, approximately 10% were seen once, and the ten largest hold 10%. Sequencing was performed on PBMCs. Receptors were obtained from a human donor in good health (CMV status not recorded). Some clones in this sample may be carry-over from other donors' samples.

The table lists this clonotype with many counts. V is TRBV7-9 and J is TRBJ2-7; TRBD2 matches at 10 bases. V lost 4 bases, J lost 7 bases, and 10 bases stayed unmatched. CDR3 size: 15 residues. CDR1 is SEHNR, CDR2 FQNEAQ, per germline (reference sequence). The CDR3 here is CASSSQREGRGEQYF. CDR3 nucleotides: TGTGCCAGCAGCTCCCAGCGGGAGGGCCGAGGGGAGCAGTACTTC.

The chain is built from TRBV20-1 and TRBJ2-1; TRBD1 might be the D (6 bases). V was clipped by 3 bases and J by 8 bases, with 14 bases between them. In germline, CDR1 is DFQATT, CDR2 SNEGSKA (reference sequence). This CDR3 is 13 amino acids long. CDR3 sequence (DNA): TGCAGTGCTAGCAGGGGCCCTGGGGATGAGCAGTTCTTC. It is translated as CSASRGPGDEQFF.

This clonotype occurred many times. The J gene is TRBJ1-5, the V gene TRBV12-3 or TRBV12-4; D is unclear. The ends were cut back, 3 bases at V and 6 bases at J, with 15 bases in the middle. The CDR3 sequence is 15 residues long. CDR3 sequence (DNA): TGTGCCAGCAGTTTGAACGGAATGCAAAGTCAGCCCCAGCATTTT. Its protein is CASSLNGMQSQPQHF.

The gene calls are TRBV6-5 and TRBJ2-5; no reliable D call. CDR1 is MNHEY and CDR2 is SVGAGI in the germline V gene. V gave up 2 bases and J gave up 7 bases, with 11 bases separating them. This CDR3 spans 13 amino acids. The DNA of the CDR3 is TGTGCCAGCAGTTACGCCGGTCCTAGGACCCAGTACTTC. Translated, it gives CASSYAGPRTQYF.

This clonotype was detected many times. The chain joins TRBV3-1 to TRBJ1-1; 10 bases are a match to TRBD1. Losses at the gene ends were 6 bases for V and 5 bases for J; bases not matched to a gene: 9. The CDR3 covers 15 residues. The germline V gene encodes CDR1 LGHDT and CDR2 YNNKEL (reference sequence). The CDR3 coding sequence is TGTGCCAGCAGTCATGACAGGGGGCGGAATACTGAAGCTTTCTTT. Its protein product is CASSHDRGRNTEAFF.

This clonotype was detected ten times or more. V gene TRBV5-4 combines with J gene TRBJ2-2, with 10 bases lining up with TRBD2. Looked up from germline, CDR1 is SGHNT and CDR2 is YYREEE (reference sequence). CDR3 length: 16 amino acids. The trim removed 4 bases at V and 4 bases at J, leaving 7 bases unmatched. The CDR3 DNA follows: TGTGCCAGCAGCCCCGAGGTAGCGGGGGGCACCGGGGAGCTGTTTTTT. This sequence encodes CASSPEVAGGTGELFF.

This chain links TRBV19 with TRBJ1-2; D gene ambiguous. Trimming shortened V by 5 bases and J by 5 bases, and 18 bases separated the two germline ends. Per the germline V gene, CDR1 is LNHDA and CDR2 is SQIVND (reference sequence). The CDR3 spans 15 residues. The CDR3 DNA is TGTGCCAGTAGTCCCCGGAAACTGAAGATATATGGCTACACCTTC. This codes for CASSPRKLKIYGYTF.

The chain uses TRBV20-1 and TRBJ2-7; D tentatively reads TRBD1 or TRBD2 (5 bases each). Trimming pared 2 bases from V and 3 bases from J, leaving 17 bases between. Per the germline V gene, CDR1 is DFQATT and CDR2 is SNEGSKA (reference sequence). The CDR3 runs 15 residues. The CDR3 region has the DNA TGCAGTGCTAGAAAGCAGGGAGCGGCGGACTACGAGCAGTACTTC. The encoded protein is CSARKQGAADYEQYF.

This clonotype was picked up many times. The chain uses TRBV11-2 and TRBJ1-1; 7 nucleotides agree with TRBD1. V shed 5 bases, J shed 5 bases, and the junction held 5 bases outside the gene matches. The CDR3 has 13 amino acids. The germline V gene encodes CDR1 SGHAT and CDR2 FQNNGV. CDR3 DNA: TGTGCCAGCAGCACACAGGGGAAGACTGAAGCTTTCTTT. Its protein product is CASSTQGKTEAFF.

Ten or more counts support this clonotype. The CDR3 DNA sequence: TGTGCCAGCAGCCAACTAAAAAGTGGGACTAGCCGGGATGAGCAGTTCTTC. Encoded protein: CASSQLKSGTSRDEQFF. The chain links TRBV7-2 to TRBJ2-1; 9 bases match TRBD2. Germline V gene lookup returns CDR1 SGHTA and CDR2 FQGNSA. Germline trimming cut 5 bases from V and 8 bases from J; bases unmatched to any gene: 16. This CDR3 is 17 amino acids long.

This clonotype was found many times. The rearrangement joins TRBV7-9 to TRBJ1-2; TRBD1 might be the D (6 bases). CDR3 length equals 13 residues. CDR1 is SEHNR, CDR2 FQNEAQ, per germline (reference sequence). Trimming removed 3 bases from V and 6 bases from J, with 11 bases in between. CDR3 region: CASSLSGADGYTF. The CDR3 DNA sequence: TGTGCCAGCAGCTTGTCAGGGGCGGATGGCTACACCTTC.

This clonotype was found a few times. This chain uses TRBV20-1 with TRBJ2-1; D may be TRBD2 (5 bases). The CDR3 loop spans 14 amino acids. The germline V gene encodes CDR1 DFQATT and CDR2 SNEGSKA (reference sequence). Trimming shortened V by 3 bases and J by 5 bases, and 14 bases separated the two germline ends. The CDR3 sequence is CSASRTSKDNEQFF. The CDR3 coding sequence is TGCAGTGCTAGTAGGACTTCGAAGGACAATGAGCAGTTCTTC.

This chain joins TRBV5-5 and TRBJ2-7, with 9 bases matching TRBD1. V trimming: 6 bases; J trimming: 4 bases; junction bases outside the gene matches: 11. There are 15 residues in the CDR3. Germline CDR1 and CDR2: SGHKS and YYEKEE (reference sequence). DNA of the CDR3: TGTGCCAGCACCCCCGGAAGGGACAGGGCATACGAGCAGTACTTC. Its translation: CASTPGRDRAYEQYF.

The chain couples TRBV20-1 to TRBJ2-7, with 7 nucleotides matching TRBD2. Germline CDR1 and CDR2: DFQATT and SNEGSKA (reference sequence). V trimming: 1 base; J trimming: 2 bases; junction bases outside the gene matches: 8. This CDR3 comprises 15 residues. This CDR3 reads CSARVARDYPYEQYF. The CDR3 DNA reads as TGCAGTGCTAGAGTGGCCCGGGACTACCCCTACGAGCAGTACTTC.

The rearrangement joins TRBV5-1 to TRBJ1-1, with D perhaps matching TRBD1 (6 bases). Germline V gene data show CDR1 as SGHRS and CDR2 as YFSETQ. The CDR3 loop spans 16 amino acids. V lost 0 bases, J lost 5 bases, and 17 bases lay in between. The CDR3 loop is CASSLASSGDRTEAFF. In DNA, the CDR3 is TGCGCCAGCAGCTTGGCCTCGTCAGGGGATCGGACTGAAGCTTTCTTT.

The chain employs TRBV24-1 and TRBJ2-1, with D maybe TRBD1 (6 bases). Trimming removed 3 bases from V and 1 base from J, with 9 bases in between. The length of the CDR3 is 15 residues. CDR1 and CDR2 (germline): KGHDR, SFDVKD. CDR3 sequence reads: CATSDPQGSYNEQFF. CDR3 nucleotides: TGTGCCACCAGTGATCCACAGGGATCCTACAATGAGCAGTTCTTC.

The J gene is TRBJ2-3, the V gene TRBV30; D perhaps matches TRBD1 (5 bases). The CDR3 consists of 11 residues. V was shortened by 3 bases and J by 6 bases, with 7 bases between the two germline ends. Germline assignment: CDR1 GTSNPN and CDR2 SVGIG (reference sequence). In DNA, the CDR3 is TGTGCCTGGAGAGGGGTTGATACGCAGTATTTT. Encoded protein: CAWRGVDTQYF.

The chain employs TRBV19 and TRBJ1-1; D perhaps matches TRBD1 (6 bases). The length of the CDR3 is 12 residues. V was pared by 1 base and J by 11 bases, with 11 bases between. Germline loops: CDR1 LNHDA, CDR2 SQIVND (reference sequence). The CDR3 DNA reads TGTGCCAGTAGTATAGGTCAGGGGAACGCTTTCTTT. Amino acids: CASSIGQGNAFF. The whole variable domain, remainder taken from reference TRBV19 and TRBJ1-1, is DGGITQSPKYLFRKEGQNVTLSCEQNLNHDAMYWYRQDPGQGLRLIYYSQIVNDFQKGDIAEGYSVSREKKESFPLTVTSAQKNPTAFYLCASSIGQGNAFFGQGTRLTVV.

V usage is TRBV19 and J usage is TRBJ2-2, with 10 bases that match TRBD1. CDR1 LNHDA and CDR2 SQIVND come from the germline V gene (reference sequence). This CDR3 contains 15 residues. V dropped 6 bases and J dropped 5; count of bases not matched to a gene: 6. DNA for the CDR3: TGTGCCAGTAGCGGGACAGGGGATTGGACCGGGGAGCTGTTTTTT. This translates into CASSGTGDWTGELFF.

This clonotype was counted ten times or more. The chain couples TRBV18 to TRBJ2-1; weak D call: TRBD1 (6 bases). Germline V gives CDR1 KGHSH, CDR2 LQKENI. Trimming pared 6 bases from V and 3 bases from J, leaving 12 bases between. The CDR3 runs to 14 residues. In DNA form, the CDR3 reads TGTGCCAGCTCGCCCGGACAGATCTACAATGAGCAGTTCTTC. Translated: CASSPGQIYNEQFF.

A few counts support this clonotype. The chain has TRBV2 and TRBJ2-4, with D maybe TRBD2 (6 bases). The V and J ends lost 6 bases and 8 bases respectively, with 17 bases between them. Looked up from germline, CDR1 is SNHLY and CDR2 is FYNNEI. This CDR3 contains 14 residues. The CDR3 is CASRVGPPGDIQYF. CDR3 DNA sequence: TGTGCCAGCAGAGTCGGCCCCCCGGGGGACATTCAGTACTTC.

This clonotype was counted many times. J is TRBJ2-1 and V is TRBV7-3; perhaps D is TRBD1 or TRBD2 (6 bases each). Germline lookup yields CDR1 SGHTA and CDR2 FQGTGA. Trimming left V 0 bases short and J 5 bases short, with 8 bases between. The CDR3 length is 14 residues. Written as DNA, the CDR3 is TGTGCCAGCAGCTTAACTAGGGGGGACAATGAGCAGTTCTTC. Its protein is CASSLTRGDNEQFF.

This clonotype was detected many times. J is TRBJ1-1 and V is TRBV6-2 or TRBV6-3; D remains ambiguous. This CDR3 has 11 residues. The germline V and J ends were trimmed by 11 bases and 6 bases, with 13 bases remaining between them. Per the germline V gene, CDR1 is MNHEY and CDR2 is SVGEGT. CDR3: CAATGGAEAFF. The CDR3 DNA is TGTGCCGCGACGGGCGGAGCTGAAGCTTTCTTT.

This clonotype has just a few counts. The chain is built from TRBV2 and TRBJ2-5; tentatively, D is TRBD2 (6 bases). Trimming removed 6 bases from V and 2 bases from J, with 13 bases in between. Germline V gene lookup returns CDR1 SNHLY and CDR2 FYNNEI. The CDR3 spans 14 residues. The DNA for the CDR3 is TGTGCCAGCAGAGCCGGGAGAATACAAGAGACCCAGTACTTC. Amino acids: CASRAGRIQETQYF.

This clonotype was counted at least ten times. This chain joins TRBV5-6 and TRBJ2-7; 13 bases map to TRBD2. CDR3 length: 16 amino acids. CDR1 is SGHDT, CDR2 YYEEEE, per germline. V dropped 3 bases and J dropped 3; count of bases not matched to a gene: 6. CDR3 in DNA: TGTGCCAGCAGCTGGGGGGGGACTAGCGGGGACTACGAGCAGTACTTC. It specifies CASSWGGTSGDYEQYF.

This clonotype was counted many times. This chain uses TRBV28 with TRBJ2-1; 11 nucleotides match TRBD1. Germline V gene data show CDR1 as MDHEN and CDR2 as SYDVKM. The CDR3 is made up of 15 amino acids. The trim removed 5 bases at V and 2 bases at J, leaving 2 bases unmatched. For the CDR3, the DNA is TGTGCCAGCAGTACGGGACAGGGGGCCTACAATGAGCAGTTCTTC. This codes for CASSTGQGAYNEQFF.

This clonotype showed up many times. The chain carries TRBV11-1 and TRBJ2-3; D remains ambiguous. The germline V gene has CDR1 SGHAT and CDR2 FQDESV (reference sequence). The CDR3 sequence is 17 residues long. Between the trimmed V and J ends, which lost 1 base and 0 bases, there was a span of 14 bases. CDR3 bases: TGTGCCAGCAGCTTAGGGCTTCCGATCCGGAGCACAGATACGCAGTATTTT. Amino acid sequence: CASSLGLPIRSTDTQYF.

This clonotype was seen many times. The CDR3 here is CASSSPVATSGKDTQYF. In DNA form, the CDR3 reads TGTGCCAGCAGCTCCCCCGTCGCGACTAGCGGGAAGGATACGCAGTATTTT. The chain combines TRBV7-8 with TRBJ2-3, with 11 bases aligning to TRBD2. The CDR3 is 17 residues long. Trimming cost V 4 bases and J 6 bases; bases outside gene matches: 12. CDR1 SGHVS and CDR2 FQNEAQ come from the germline V gene.

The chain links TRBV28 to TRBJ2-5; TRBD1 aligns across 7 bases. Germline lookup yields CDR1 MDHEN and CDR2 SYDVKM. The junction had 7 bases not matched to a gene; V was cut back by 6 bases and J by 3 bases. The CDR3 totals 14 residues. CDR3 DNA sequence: TGTGCCAGCAGCTCCCCCGGACAGGAAGAGACCCAGTACTTC. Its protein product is CASSSPGQEETQYF.

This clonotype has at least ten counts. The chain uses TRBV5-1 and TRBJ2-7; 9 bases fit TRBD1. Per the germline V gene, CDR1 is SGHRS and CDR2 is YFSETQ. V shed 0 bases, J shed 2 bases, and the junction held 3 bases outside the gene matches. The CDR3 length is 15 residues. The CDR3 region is CASSLERTGAYEQYF. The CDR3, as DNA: TGCGCCAGCAGCTTGGAACGGACAGGGGCCTACGAGCAGTACTTC.

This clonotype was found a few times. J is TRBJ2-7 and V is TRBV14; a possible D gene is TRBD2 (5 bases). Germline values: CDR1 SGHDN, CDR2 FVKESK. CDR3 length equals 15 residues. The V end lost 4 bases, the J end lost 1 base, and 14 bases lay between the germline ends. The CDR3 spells CASSLHTGESYEQYF. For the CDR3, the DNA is TGTGCCAGCAGCCTACATACCGGGGAATCCTACGAGCAGTACTTC.

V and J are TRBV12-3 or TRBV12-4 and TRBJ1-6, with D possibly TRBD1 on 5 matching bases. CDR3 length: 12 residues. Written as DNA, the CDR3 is TGTGTCTCACAGGCGGGTAATTCACCCCTCCACTTT. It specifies CVSQAGNSPLHF.